The clone carrying this TCR beta chain was recorded only once. Its antigen is unidentified. This sample was included in a study of Ad26.COV2.S vaccination and SARS-CoV-2 variants. Libraries were prepared by immunoSEQ multiplex PCR; TCRdb keeps only in-frame clonotypes and omits some of them. The sample records 380,000 or so clones, approximately 86% being singletons. This sample's treatment: roughly 19 received Ad26.COV2.S at low or high dose, single or two shots; 5 received placebo; per-sample allocation not given. The samples date from day 63 after the first vaccine or placebo injection. With 11 bases removed from V and 3 bases from J, the gap between germline ends came to 10 bases. Germline V lookup: CDR1 MNHEY, CDR2 SVGAGI. The CDR3 length is 11 residues. Study-level points and caveats: The authors reported substantial breadth in spike-specific CD8+ and CD4+ T cell responses after vaccination. Recipients of either vaccine or placebo displayed similar breadth of non-spike TCRs.

The material was peripheral blood, obtained in a trial of Ad26.COV2.S vaccine versus placebo. The sequence was collected from a person aged 18-65 years who received the Ad26.COV2.S COVID-19 vaccine or a placebo. J is TRBJ1-2 and V is TRBV6-5; perhaps TRBD1 as D (5 bases). The CDR3 here is CAVTDYYGYTF. CDR3 nucleotide sequence: TGTGCCGTGACAGATTACTATGGCTACACCTTC.